The rows below give T cell receptor beta chains drawn from one sample of a study of tumor-infiltrating lymphocytes in primary liver carcinoma. Using its own MiXCR run on the multiplex PCR reads, TCRdb lists one record per CDR3 protein. The sample contains hundreds of thousands of distinct CDR3 sequences, 60% to 80% of which appear only once. Material: peripheral blood. The receptors shown here come from a man between 35 and 55 years old with primary liver carcinoma and hepatitis B virus infection. The CDR3 runs from the conserved cysteine through the conserved F or W. Each record gives: clone size, V gene, J gene, D gene, CDR3 DNA, CDR3 protein. D genes are given only for firm matches. Clone size is stated in some rows and not others, as once, few, many or a class when expanded.

size: many
V: TRBV29-1
J: TRBJ2-3
D: TRBD1
DNA: TGCAGCGTTGAACCCAGGACAGGGGAGTTAGATACGCAGTATTTT
CDR3: CSVEPRTGELDTQYF

size: .
V: TRBV6-2/TRBV6-3
J: TRBJ2-7
D: .
DNA: TGTGCCAGCACAAACATGCCCTACGAGCGGTACTTC
CDR3: CASTNMPYERYF

size: few
V: TRBV6-5
J: TRBJ1-3
D: .
DNA: TGTGCCGTCAAACCCCCAGGGTCATTTGGAAACACCATATATTTT
CDR3: CAVKPPGSFGNTIYF

size: many
V: TRBV4-1
J: TRBJ2-5
D: TRBD1
DNA: TGCGCCAGCAGTCCTGTCCCGGGACAGGGACAAGAGACCCAGTACTTC
CDR3: CASSPVPGQGQETQYF

size: .
V: TRBV7-8
J: TRBJ1-5
D: TRBD1
DNA: TGTACCAGCTGCGGGACAGTACCGAATCAGCCCCAGCATTTT
CDR3: CTSCGTVPNQPQHF

size: .
V: TRBV5-4
J: TRBJ1-6
D: .
DNA: TGTGCCAGCGGCGGAGGGGGTCGGGGTTCACCCCTCCACTTT
CDR3: CASGGGGRGSPLHF

size: many
V: TRBV6-2/TRBV6-3
J: TRBJ1-4
D: .
DNA: TGTGCCAGGACCGACAGATCAACTAATGAAAAACTGTTTTTT
CDR3: CARTDRSTNEKLFF

size: .
V: TRBV11-2
J: TRBJ2-7
D: .
DNA: TGTGCCAGCAGCAAAGGACAACCCCCCTACGAGCAGTGCTTC
CDR3: CASSKGQPPYEQCF

size: .
V: TRBV18
J: TRBJ2-5
D: TRBD2
DNA: TGTGCCAGCTTACCACTTCGACTAGCGGGAGGAGAGACCCAGTACTTC
CDR3: CASLPLRLAGGETQYF

size: .
V: TRBV7-9
J: TRBJ2-7
D: TRBD2
DNA: TGTACCAGCAGCTTCCCGACTAGCGGGAGCTCCTACGAGCAGTACTTC
CDR3: CTSSFPTSGSSYEQYF